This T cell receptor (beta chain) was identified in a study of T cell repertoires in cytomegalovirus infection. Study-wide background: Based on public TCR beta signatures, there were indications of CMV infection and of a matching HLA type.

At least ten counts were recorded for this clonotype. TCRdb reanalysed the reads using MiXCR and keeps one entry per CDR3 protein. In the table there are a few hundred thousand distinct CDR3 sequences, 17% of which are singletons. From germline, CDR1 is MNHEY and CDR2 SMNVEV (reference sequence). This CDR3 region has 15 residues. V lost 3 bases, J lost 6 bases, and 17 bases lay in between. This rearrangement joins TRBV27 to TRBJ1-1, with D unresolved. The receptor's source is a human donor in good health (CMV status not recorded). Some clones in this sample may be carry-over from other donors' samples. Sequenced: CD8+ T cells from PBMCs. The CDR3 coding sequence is TGTGCCAGCAGTTTGGGTGGCGGGGTCGGCCCTGAAGCTTTCTTT. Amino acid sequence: CASSLGGGVGPEAFF.